This T cell receptor beta chain was identified in a study of T cells in Graves' hyperthyroidism and ophthalmopathy. Study at large: At the time of initial diagnosis and before any treatment, peripheral blood was collected. General study results and limits: Most thyroid clonotypes with frequency above 0.001 were detected in blood. Ophthalmopathy was distinguished from stable hyperthyroidism by 13 V-J signatures.

Germline loops: CDR1 MDHEN, CDR2 SYDVKM. This CDR3 comprises 17 residues. Trimming removed 4 bases from V and 0 bases from J; junction bases left unmatched: 12. In this sample, this clonotype turned up many times. Its antigen is currently unknown. Researchers took RNA transcripts and amplified the TCR beta CDR3 regions from them. Primed by the HTBI set, a first-round RT-PCR was run on the TCR CDR3. TCRdb ran MiXCR on the multiplex PCR reads and lists one entry per CDR3 protein. Here the sample spans around 500,000 distinct CDR3 sequences, less than 15% being singletons. The hyperthyroidism patients had all been newly diagnosed, and their disease duration was under 2 months. Their ages ranged from 18 to 65 years.

The clonotype comes from a middle-aged woman with Graves' hyperthyroidism. V is TRBV28 and J is TRBJ2-7; 7 bases match TRBD1. Input material: blood. CDR3 bases: TGTGCCAGCAGTTCAACTCGGGGCAGGGGGATCTCCTACGAGCAGTACTTC. Amino acid sequence: CASSSTRGRGISYEQYF. The complete variable domain, with remaining parts taken from reference TRBV28 and TRBJ2-7, reads DVKVTQSSRYLVKRTGEKVFLECVQDMDHENMFWYRQDPGLGLRLIYFSYDVKMKEKGDIPEGYSVSREKKERFSLILESASTNQTSMYLCASSSTRGRGISYEQYFGPGTRLTVT.